This T cell receptor (beta chain) was observed in a study of blood T cell repertoires in COVID-19. Study-level information: PBMCs, B-cell-depleted T cells, or T cells were the source of the cDNA or gDNA that made up the material.

The germline V gene has CDR1 LNHDA and CDR2 SQIVND (reference sequence). CDR3 length: 15 residues. V shed 1 base and J shed 3 bases, with 12 bases lying between them. Repertoires were generated with immunoSEQ multiplex PCR, while TCRdb's copy carries only in-frame clones and drops some. The table includes approximately 84,000 clones, around four fifths detected once. The sample comprised peripheral blood. The receptor's source is a human donor in a cohort sampled during active COVID-19. The chain combines TRBV19 with TRBJ1-1, with D perhaps matching TRBD1 (6 bases). The CDR3 bases are TGTGCCAGTAGTATAGCGTCAGGGGACCACACTGAAGCTTTCTTT. Translation gives CASSIASGDHTEAFF.